This T cell receptor (beta chain) appears in the sequencing data of a study of blood T cell repertoires in COVID-19. Study-level background: The United States, Italy and Spain provided the acute and convalescent COVID-19 samples. Sources were T cells, B-cell-depleted T cells, or PBMCs; the material itself was cDNA or gDNA.

Original processing notes: The authors estimated nucleated cell counts from reference gene primer amplification. Clones were read by immunoSEQ multiplex PCR, and TCRdb kept only the in-frame ones, dropping some. That table supplies the V and J calls and clone size; D and trimming were determined from the DNA. The repertoire holds approximately 190,000 clones, 82% seen once, with about 7.8% in the top ten. CDR1 GTSNPN and CDR2 SVGIG come from the germline V gene (reference sequence). This CDR3 is built from 12 residues. In Seattle, patients joined the study during active infection and were tracked longitudinally.

This rearrangement joins TRBV30 to TRBJ1-1; 7 bases align to TRBD1. This TCR was sampled from a woman aged 60-75 years with COVID-19, enrolled during active disease. Sequenced: peripheral blood. The CDR3: CAGVGGGTEAFF. CDR3 in DNA: TGTGCTGGCGTAGGGGGCGGCACTGAAGCTTTCTTT.